This T cell receptor beta chain was sequenced for a study of beta chain features in type 1 diabetes. Whole-study results and caveats: Shorter TCRB CDR3s, moderately but significantly so, marked every one of the four CD4+ subsets in Type 1 diabetes patients.

Expressed TCRB transcripts were sequenced, since all the RNA that had been isolated was reverse transcribed. Sequenced naive, central memory and regulatory T cell samples produced an average of approximately 3.8 million reads. Profiling relied on immunoSEQ multiplex PCR, and the TCRdb table lists in-frame clones only, not all of them. The table has more than 95,000 clones, approximately 15% seen once. This clone came up a few times. Its antigen is not known. Germline trimming cut 3 bases from V and 4 bases from J; bases unmatched to any gene: 7. The V gene's germline CDR1 is SGHDT and CDR2 YYEEEE. The CDR3 contains 15 residues.

Sequenced: central memory CD4+ T cells from blood. This TCR came from a man between 18 and 35 years old with type 1 diabetes. The chain recombines TRBV5-6 with TRBJ2-1, with 7 bases aligning to TRBD1. CDR3 sequence (DNA): TGTGCCAGCAGCTACCGGGACAGTGGTTACAATGAGCAGTTCTTC. This translates into CASSYRDSGYNEQFF. Full variable domain (missing parts from reference TRBV5-6 and TRBJ2-1): DAGVTQSPTHLIKTRGQQVTLRCSPKSGHDTVSWYQQALGQGPQFIFQYYEEEERQRGNFPDRFSGHQFPNYSSELNVNALLLGDSALYLCASSYRDSGYNEQFFGPGTRLTVL.